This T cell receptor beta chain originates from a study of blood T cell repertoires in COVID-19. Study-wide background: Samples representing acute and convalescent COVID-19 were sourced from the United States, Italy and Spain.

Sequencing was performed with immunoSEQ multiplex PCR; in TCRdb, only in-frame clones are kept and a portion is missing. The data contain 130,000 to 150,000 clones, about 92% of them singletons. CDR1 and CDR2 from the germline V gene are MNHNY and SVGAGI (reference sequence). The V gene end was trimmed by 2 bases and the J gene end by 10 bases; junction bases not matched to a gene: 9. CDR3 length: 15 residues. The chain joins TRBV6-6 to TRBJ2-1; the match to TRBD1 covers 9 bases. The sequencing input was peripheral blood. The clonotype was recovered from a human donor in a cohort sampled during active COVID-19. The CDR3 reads CASSYPDRGAGEQFF. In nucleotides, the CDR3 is TGTGCCAGCAGTTACCCGGACAGGGGAGCGGGGGAGCAGTTCTTC.